These 28 T cell receptor beta chains came from one sample sequenced in a study of T cell responses to AZD1222 COVID-19 vaccine. Assay: immunoSEQ multiplex PCR; the TCRdb copy retains only in-frame clones and omits some. The data hold just over 150,000 clones, with 90% observed a single time. This specimen consisted of peripheral blood, obtained on day 0 of AZD1222 vaccination. The receptors stem from an adult in good health.

This clone was counted once. This chain uses TRBV2 with TRBJ1-5; D is unclear. The CDR3 runs to 15 residues. V lost 7 bases, J lost 0 bases, and 13 bases lay in between. CDR1 and CDR2 (germline): SNHLY, FYNNEI. The CDR3 DNA reads TGTGCCAGCACCACAGAGGGTTATAGCAATCAGCCCCAGCATTTT. Its protein product is CASTTEGYSNQPQHF.

The V and J genes are TRBV30 and TRBJ1-5; D gene ambiguous. Germline V gene data show CDR1 as GTSNPN and CDR2 as SVGIG (reference sequence). This CDR3 comprises 18 residues. Trimming left V 5 bases short and J 9 bases short, with 32 bases between. The CDR3 coding sequence is TGTGCCTGGTCAACAGCGGGAGCAGGAATCCGAGTTTTCACGCCCCAGCATTTT. It codes for CAWSTAGAGIRVFTPQHF.

This chain connects TRBV5-4 to TRBJ2-7; 9 bases match TRBD2. J lost 2 bases, V lost 5 bases, and 5 bases had no gene match. Germline values: CDR1 SGHNT, CDR2 YYREEE (reference sequence). This CDR3 is 14 amino acids long. This CDR3 is CASSLAGLTYEQYF. CDR3 nucleotides: TGTGCCAGCAGTCTAGCGGGGTTAACCTACGAGCAGTACTTC.

In this sample, this clone turned up once. The genes are TRBV30 and TRBJ2-7; 11 bases fit TRBD1. The germline gives CDR1 GTSNPN, CDR2 SVGIG (reference sequence). CDR3 length equals 17 residues. V trimming: 4 bases; J trimming: 3 bases; junction bases outside the gene matches: 14. In nucleotides, the CDR3 is TGTGCCTGGAAAAATACCGGGACAGGGGGTTTCTACTACGAGCAGTACTTC. Amino acids: CAWKNTGTGGFYYEQYF.

CDR3 nucleotide sequence: TGTGCCAGCAGCCCAAAAGCGGGAGGGCCTTCAAATGAGCAGTTCTTC. Protein product: CASSPKAGGPSNEQFF. The V call is TRBV5-4, the J call TRBJ2-1, with 10 nucleotides matching TRBD2. The V and J ends lost 4 bases and 7 bases, in that order; junction bases with no gene match: 11. Germline lookup yields CDR1 SGHNT and CDR2 YYREEE (reference sequence). CDR3 length: 16 residues.

This chain joins TRBV11-1 and TRBJ1-1; D call uncertain. V dropped 5 bases and J dropped 6 bases, with 7 bases sitting between them. The V gene's germline CDR1 is SGHAT and CDR2 FQDESV (reference sequence). The CDR3 contains 11 residues. The CDR3 sequence: CASSHQSEAFF. The CDR3 DNA follows: TGTGCCAGCAGCCATCAGTCTGAAGCTTTCTTT.

The chain employs TRBV21-1 and TRBJ1-5. TRBV21-1 is described as a pseudogene. This CDR3 has 15 residues. CDR3 amino acids: CASSKAVRSLGPQHF. As DNA, the CDR3 is TGTGCCAGCAGCAAAGCAGTAAGGTCCCTTGGTCCCCAGCATTTT.

The rearrangement uses TRBV5-6 and TRBJ1-3, with TRBD1 as a possible D gene (5 bases). V dropped 4 bases and J dropped 4 bases, with 12 bases sitting between them. CDR3 length equals 14 residues. CDR1 is SGHDT, CDR2 YYEEEE, per germline. The CDR3 nucleotides are TGTGCCAGCAGCCCCGCAGGGCTCGGAAACACCATATATTTT. Protein: CASSPAGLGNTIYF.

The J gene is TRBJ1-1, the V gene TRBV9; the D gene is possibly TRBD1 (5 bases). Looked up from germline, CDR1 is SGDLS and CDR2 is YYNGEE. CDR3 length equals 14 residues. V lost 4 bases, J lost 0 bases, and 10 bases lay in between. The CDR3 spells CASSRGTLNTEAFF. Written as DNA, the CDR3 is TGTGCCAGCAGCAGAGGGACCTTGAACACTGAAGCTTTCTTT.

The chain couples TRBV6-5 to TRBJ2-1; D ambiguous. The CDR3 is made up of 12 amino acids. V was clipped by 5 bases and J by 4 bases, with 6 bases between them. The germline CDR1 and CDR2 sequences are MNHEY and SVGAGI. CDR3 in amino acids: CASSLNYNEQFF. Written as DNA, the CDR3 is TGTGCCAGCAGTCTCAATTACAATGAGCAGTTCTTC.

This chain joins TRBV27 and TRBJ2-7; 11 bases fit TRBD2. V was pared by 4 bases and J by 2 bases, with 1 base of the junction left unmatched. CDR1 is MNHEY, CDR2 SMNVEV, per germline (reference sequence). The CDR3 sequence is 14 residues long. This CDR3 reads CASSWGLAAYEQYF. The CDR3 DNA reads as TGTGCCAGCAGTTGGGGACTAGCGGCCTACGAGCAGTACTTC.

This sequence joins TRBV7-3 and TRBJ1-1; no clear D gene. Germline CDR1 and CDR2: SGHTA and FQGTGA. The V gene lost 8 bases and the J gene lost 5 bases, with 15 bases spanning the gap. CDR3 size: 13 residues. The DNA for the CDR3 is TGTGCCAGCCGCAAGTCAGGAGGTACTGAAGCTTTCTTT. Residues: CASRKSGGTEAFF.

This clone has a single count. This rearrangement joins TRBV2 to TRBJ2-1; TRBD1 matches 7 bases. The length of the CDR3 is 15 residues. Per germline, CDR1 SNHLY and CDR2 FYNNEI. The trim removed 2 bases at V and 5 bases at J, leaving 6 bases unmatched. The CDR3 loop reads CASSESDRVDNEQFF. For the CDR3, the DNA is TGTGCCAGCAGTGAATCCGACAGGGTGGACAATGAGCAGTTCTTC.

The chain carries TRBV30 and TRBJ2-7; no clear D gene. The CDR3 is made up of 11 amino acids. In germline, CDR1 is GTSNPN, CDR2 SVGIG (reference sequence). V lost 1 base and J 3 bases, leaving 4 bases between the germline ends. CDR3 protein: CAWSDSYEQYF. CDR3 bases: TGTGCCTGGAGTGACAGCTACGAGCAGTACTTC.

This rearrangement joins TRBV28 to TRBJ2-7; the D gene could be TRBD1 or TRBD2 (5 bases each). Between the trimmed V and J ends, which lost 10 bases and 3 bases, there was a span of 16 bases. CDR3 length: 13 amino acids. Germline CDR1 MDHEN, CDR2 SYDVKM. CDR3: CATQNRDLYEQYF. CDR3 DNA sequence: TGTGCCACCCAAAATAGGGACCTCTACGAGCAGTACTTC.

This chain joins TRBV29-1 and TRBJ2-5; D might be TRBD1 (6 bases). Germline CDR1 reads SQVTM; CDR2 reads ANQGSEA. CDR3 length: 13 residues. V was trimmed by 8 bases and J by 2 bases, leaving 15 bases between them. CDR3 sequence reads: CSWGQRLQETQYF. The CDR3 DNA reads TGCAGCTGGGGGCAGAGGCTACAAGAGACCCAGTACTTC.

The chain employs TRBV5-1 and TRBJ2-3; D call uncertain. The CDR3 is 13 amino acids. CDR1 SGHRS and CDR2 YFSETQ come from the germline V gene. V lost 0 bases and J lost 3, with 5 bases in between. CDR3 amino acids: CASSLAETDTQYF. The CDR3 DNA is TGCGCCAGCAGCTTGGCGGAAACAGATACGCAGTATTTT.

This clone was observed a few times. The chain is built from TRBV7-9 and TRBJ2-3, with TRBD1 matching 7 bases. The germline CDR1 and CDR2 sequences are SEHNR and FQNEAQ (reference sequence). The V and J ends lost 4 bases and 2 bases, in that order; junction bases with no gene match: 9. The CDR3 runs 16 residues. The CDR3 coding sequence is TGTGCCAGCAGCTCGAGGACAGGCCAGCTCACAGATACGCAGTATTTT. This translates into CASSSRTGQLTDTQYF.

The gene calls are TRBV7-2 and TRBJ1-1; D gene ambiguous. V gave up 5 bases and J gave up 4 bases, with 5 bases separating them. There are 11 residues in the CDR3. Germline V gives CDR1 SGHTA, CDR2 FQGNSA. CDR3 bases: TGTGCCAGCAGCCGGGGCACTGAAGCTTTCTTT. This encodes CASSRGTEAFF.

The chain uses TRBV5-8 and TRBJ1-1, with 7 bases identical to TRBD1. The CDR3 totals 14 residues. Germline V gives CDR1 SGHTS, CDR2 YDEGEE. Germline trimming cut 0 bases from V and 6 bases from J; bases unmatched to any gene: 5. The CDR3 sequence: CASSLEQGKAEAFF. Here the CDR3 DNA reads TGTGCCAGCAGCTTGGAACAGGGGAAGGCTGAAGCTTTCTTT.

CDR3 in amino acids: CASSSNLQPYEQYF. The CDR3 nucleotides are TGTGCCAGCAGTTCAAACCTCCAGCCGTACGAGCAGTACTTC. This chain links TRBV6-5 with TRBJ2-7; D is unresolved. Germline V gene lookup returns CDR1 MNHEY and CDR2 SVGAGI. The CDR3 length is 14 residues. Trimming removed 4 bases at V and 4 bases at J, with 14 bases between.

This clone was seen a single time. The chain links TRBV28 to TRBJ2-2, with TRBD1 as a possible D gene (6 bases). The CDR3 is made up of 13 amino acids. The V and J ends lost 2 bases and 6 bases respectively, with 7 bases between them. CDR1 and CDR2 from the germline V gene are MDHEN and SYDVKM. CDR3 sequence: CASSLGGPGELFF. CDR3 coding DNA: TGTGCCAGCAGTTTAGGGGGCCCCGGGGAGCTGTTTTTT.

The rearrangement joins TRBV28 to TRBJ2-5; D is tentatively TRBD1 or TRBD2 (7 bases each). This CDR3 region has 14 residues. Germline V lookup: CDR1 MDHEN, CDR2 SYDVKM. V lost 5 bases and J lost 5, with 15 bases in between. CDR3 in amino acids: CASSPGGAVETQYF. The CDR3 DNA reads as TGTGCCAGCAGTCCAGGGGGGGCAGTTGAGACCCAGTACTTC.

This sequence joins TRBV27 and TRBJ1-2; D gene ambiguous. V was trimmed by 3 bases and J by 5 bases, leaving 22 bases between them. The length of the CDR3 is 17 residues. The germline V gene has CDR1 MNHEY and CDR2 SMNVEV (reference sequence). CDR3 in DNA: TGTGCCAGCAGTTTCGCCCCTGAAATTGAGGGTTGGTATGGCTACACCTTC. This translates into CASSFAPEIEGWYGYTF.

The chain has TRBV27 and TRBJ1-2; perhaps TRBD1 as D (6 bases). The CDR3 length is 15 residues. Germline assignment: CDR1 MNHEY and CDR2 SMNVEV (reference sequence). Trimming cost V 5 bases and J 8 bases, with 21 bases left between them. The CDR3 reads CASSLTPTGSLGYTF. DNA of the CDR3: TGTGCCAGCAGTCTAACCCCGACAGGATCATTGGGCTACACCTTC.

The chain is built from TRBV7-6 and TRBJ2-3; 12 bases are shared with TRBD1. Trimming removed 6 bases from V and 0 bases from J; junction bases left unmatched: 10. The CDR3 loop spans 18 amino acids. Germline V lookup: CDR1 SGHVS, CDR2 FNYEAQ. The CDR3 loop is CASRSGQGALGSTDTQYF. DNA for the CDR3: TGTGCCAGCAGGTCGGGACAGGGGGCATTAGGTAGCACAGATACGCAGTATTTT.

The chain carries TRBV29-1 and TRBJ2-5; 8 nucleotides align to TRBD1. The CDR3 runs 14 residues. The trim removed 2 bases at V and 3 bases at J, leaving 5 bases unmatched. Germline V gene lookup returns CDR1 SQVTM and CDR2 ANQGSEA. CDR3 loop: CSVEPTGAEETQYF. The CDR3 DNA sequence: TGCAGCGTTGAACCGACAGGGGCGGAAGAGACCCAGTACTTC.

This clone was counted only a few times. The chain employs TRBV4-2 and TRBJ1-3; D gene ambiguous. CDR1 and CDR2 (germline): LGHNA, YNFKEQ. V lost 0 bases, J lost 0 bases, and 15 bases lay in between. CDR3 length: 18 residues. The CDR3 DNA is TGTGCCAGCAGCCAAGATCTACCCGATACATACTCTGGAAACACCATATATTTT. Its protein product is CASSQDLPDTYSGNTIYF.